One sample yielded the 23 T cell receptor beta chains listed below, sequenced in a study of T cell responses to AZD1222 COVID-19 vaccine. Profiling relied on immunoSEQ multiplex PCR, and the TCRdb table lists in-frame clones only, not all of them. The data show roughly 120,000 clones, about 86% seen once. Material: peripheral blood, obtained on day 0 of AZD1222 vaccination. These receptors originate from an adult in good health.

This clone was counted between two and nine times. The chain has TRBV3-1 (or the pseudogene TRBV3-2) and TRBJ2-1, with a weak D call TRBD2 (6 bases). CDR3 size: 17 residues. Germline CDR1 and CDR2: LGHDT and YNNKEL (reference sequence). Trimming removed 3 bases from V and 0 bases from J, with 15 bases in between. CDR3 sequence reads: CASSQVQGAGSYNEQFF. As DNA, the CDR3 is TGTGCCAGCAGCCAGGTTCAGGGAGCGGGCTCCTACAATGAGCAGTTCTTC.

This chain's CDR3 is CASRKYNSPLHF. The CDR3 region has the DNA TGTGCCAGCAGGAAGTATAATTCACCCCTCCACTTT. The rearrangement links TRBV28 to TRBJ1-6; D gene ambiguous. Germline V lookup: CDR1 MDHEN, CDR2 SYDVKM. The CDR3 spans 12 residues. V gave up 6 bases and J gave up 4 bases, with 4 bases separating them.

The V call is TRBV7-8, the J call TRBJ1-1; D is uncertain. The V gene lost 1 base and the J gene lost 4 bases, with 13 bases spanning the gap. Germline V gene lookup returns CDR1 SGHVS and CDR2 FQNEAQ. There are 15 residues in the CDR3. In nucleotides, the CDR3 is TGTGCCAGCAGCTTAGTAGATTTGGGGTTCACTGAAGCTTTCTTT. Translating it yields CASSLVDLGFTEAFF.

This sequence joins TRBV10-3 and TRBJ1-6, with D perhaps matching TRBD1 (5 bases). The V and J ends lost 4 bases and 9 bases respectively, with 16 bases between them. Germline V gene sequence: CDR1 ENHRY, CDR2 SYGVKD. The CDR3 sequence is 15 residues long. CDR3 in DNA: TGTGCCATCAGTGGCTCCGCGAGGGGAGGTTCACCCCTCCACTTT. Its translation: CAISGSARGGSPLHF.

Here the CDR3 reads CASSFTSGGGEQYF. For the CDR3, the DNA is TGTGCCAGCAGCTTCACTAGCGGGGGAGGCGAGCAGTACTTC. The chain carries TRBV7-2 and TRBJ2-7; 11 bases match TRBD2. Germline trimming cut 3 bases from V and 6 bases from J; bases unmatched to any gene: 4. CDR3 length: 14 amino acids. Germline V CDR1 and CDR2: SGHTA, FQGNSA.

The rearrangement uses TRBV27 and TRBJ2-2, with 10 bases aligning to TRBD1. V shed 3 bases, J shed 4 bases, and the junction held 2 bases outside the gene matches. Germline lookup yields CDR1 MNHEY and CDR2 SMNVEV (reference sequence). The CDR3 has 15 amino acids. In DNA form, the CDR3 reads TGTGCCAGCAGTTTGAGGACAGGGGGCACCGGGGAGCTGTTTTTT. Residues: CASSLRTGGTGELFF.

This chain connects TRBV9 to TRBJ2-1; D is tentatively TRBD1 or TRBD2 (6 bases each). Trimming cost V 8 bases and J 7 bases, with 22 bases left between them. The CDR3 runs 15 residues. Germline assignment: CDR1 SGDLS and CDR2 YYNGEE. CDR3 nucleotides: TGTGCCAGTGCCCGGGGGCTAGTTATTTATAATGAGCAGTTCTTC. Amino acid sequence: CASARGLVIYNEQFF.

CDR3 sequence (DNA): TGTGCCAGCAGCTTTGCTAGCGGGAGTCGTGAGCAGTTCTTC. This sequence encodes CASSFASGSREQFF. The V call is TRBV7-3, the J call TRBJ2-1, with 10 positions matching TRBD2. Germline loops: CDR1 SGHTA, CDR2 FQGTGA. V lost 3 bases and J lost 9; bases outside the gene matches: 5. The CDR3 length is 14 residues.

For the CDR3, the DNA is TGTGCCAGCAGTCCCCCAGGGGCGTATGGCTACACCTTC. Protein sequence: CASSPPGAYGYTF. The rearrangement links TRBV28 to TRBJ1-2, with TRBD1 as a possible D gene (6 bases). V was trimmed by 5 bases and J by 5 bases, leaving 12 bases between them. Germline CDR1 reads MDHEN; CDR2 reads SYDVKM. CDR3 size: 13 residues.

The CDR3 loop is CASSPGLGLETQYF. CDR3 in DNA: TGTGCCAGCAGCCCGGGACTAGGACTTGAGACCCAGTACTTC. This chain connects TRBV2 to TRBJ2-5; TRBD2 aligns across 8 bases. Germline CDR1 SNHLY, CDR2 FYNNEI. V shed 6 bases and J 5 bases; nucleotides not matched to a gene: 8. The CDR3 is made up of 14 amino acids.

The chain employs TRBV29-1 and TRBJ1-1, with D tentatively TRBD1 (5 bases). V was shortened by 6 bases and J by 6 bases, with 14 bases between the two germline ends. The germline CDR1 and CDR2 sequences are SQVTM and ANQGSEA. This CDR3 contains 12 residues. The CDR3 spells CSVDGAGAEAFF. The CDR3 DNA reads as TGCAGCGTGGATGGGGCTGGAGCTGAAGCTTTCTTT.

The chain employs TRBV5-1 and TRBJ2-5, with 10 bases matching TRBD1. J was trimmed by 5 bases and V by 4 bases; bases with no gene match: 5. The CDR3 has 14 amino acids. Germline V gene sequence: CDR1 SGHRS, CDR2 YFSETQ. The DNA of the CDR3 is TGCGCCAGCAGCATGGGACAGGGGCGTGAGACCCAGTACTTC. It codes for CASSMGQGRETQYF.

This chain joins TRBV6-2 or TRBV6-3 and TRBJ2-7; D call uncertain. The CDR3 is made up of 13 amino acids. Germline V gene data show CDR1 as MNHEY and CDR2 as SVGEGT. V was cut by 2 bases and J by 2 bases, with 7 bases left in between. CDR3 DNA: TGTGCCAGCAGTTACCACAAGACCTACGAGCAGTACTTC. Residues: CASSYHKTYEQYF.

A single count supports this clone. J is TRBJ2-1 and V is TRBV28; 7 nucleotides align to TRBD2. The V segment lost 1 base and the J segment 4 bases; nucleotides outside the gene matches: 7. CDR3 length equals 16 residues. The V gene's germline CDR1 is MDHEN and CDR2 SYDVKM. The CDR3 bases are TGTGCCAGCAGTTTATTGTACGGGAGGCAATACAATGAGCAGTTCTTC. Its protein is CASSLLYGRQYNEQFF.

CDR3 amino acids: CASAPGQWTNEQFF. CDR3 sequence (DNA): TGCGCCAGCGCTCCGGGACAATGGACGAATGAGCAGTTCTTC. This rearrangement joins TRBV5-1 to TRBJ2-1; tentative D call: TRBD1 (6 bases). The CDR3 loop spans 14 amino acids. Looked up from germline, CDR1 is SGHRS and CDR2 is YFSETQ. V lost 7 bases and J 7 bases, leaving 18 bases between the germline ends.

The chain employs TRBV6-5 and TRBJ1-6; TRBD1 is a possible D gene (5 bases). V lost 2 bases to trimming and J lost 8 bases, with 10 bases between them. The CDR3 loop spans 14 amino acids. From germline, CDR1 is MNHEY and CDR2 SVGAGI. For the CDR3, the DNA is TGTGCCAGCAGTTACGGCAGGGAAGATTCACCCCTCCACTTT. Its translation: CASSYGREDSPLHF.

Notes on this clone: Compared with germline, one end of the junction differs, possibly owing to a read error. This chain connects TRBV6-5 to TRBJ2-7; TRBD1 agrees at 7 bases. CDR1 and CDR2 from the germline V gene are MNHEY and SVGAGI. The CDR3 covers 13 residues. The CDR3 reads CASSYAQGDDQYF. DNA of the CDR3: TGTGCCAGCAGTTACGCGCAGGGGGACGATCAGTACTTC.

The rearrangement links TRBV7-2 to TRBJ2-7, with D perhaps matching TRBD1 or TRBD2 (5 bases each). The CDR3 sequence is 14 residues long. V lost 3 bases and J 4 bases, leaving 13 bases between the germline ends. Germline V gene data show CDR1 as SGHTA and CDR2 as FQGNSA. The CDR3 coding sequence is TGTGCCAGCAGCTTCCGGGGATCAGGGTACGAGCAGTACTTC. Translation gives CASSFRGSGYEQYF. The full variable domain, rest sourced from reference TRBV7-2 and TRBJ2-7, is GAGVSQSPSNKVTEKGKDVELRCDPISGHTALYWYRQSLGQGLEFLIYFQGNSAPDKSGLPSDRFSAERTGGSVSTLTIQRTQQEDSAVYLCASSFRGSGYEQYFGPGTRLTVT.

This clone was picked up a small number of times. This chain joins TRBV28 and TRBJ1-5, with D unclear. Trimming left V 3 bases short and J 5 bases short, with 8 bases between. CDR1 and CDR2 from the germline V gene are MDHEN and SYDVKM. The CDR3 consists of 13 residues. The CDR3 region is CASSFGTDQPQHF. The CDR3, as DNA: TGTGCCAGCAGTTTTGGAACGGATCAGCCCCAGCATTTT. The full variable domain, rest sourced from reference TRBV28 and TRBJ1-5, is DVKVTQSSRYLVKRTGEKVFLECVQDMDHENMFWYRQDPGLGLRLIYFSYDVKMKEKGDIPEGYSVSREKKERFSLILESASTNQTSMYLCASSFGTDQPQHFGDGTRLSIL.

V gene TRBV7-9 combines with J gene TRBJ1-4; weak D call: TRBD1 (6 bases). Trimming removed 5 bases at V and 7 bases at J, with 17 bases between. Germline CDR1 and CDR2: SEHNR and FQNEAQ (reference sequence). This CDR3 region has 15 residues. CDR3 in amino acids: CASSRGTLLSEKLFF. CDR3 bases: TGTGCCAGCAGCCGCGGGACACTGTTGAGTGAAAAACTGTTTTTT.

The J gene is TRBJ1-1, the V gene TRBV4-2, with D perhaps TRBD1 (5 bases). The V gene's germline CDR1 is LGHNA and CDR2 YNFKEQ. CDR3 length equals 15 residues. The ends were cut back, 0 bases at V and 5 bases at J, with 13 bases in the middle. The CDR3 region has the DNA TGTGCCAGCAGCCAAGAGACACAGGTGTCGACTGAAGCTTTCTTT. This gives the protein CASSQETQVSTEAFF.

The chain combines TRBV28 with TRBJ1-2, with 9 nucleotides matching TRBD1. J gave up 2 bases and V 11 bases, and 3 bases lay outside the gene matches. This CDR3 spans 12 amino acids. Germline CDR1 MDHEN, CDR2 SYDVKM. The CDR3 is CADRGINYGYTF. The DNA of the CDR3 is TGTGCCGACAGGGGGATAAACTATGGCTACACCTTC.

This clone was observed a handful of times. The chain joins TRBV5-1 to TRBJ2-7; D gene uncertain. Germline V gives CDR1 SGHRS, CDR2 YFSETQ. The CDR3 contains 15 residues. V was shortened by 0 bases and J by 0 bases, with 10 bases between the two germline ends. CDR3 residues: CASSLASGLSYEQYF. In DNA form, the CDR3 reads TGCGCCAGCAGCTTGGCCTCAGGTCTCTCCTACGAGCAGTACTTC.